Listed here are 21 T cell receptor beta chains from one sample, sequenced in a study of cytotoxic CD8 clonotypes in ibrutinib-treated CLL. Here immunoSEQ multiplex PCR was the method, and the copy in TCRdb shows in-frame clones only, minus some. The table shows about 97,000 clones, with around 77% occurring only once. The specimen comprised PBMCs, sampled after 24 months of ibrutinib treatment. These receptors were obtained from a human donor with chronic lymphocytic leukemia.

V usage is TRBV7-2 and J usage is TRBJ2-2; D is unresolved. The CDR3 runs 13 residues. The germline CDR1 and CDR2 sequences are SGHTA and FQGNSA. V was pared by 5 bases and J by 4 bases, with 8 bases between. In DNA, the CDR3 is TGTGCCAGCAGCCCCTCGGGCACCGGGGAGCTGTTTTTT. Translating it yields CASSPSGTGELFF.

DNA for the CDR3: TGTGCCAGCTCACCACCGCGCAGGGGGCGTGGGATAGCCCATAGCAATCAGCCCCAGCATTTT. Protein product: CASSPPRRGRGIAHSNQPQHF. This sequence joins TRBV18 and TRBJ1-5, with 8 nucleotides matching TRBD1. In germline, CDR1 is KGHSH, CDR2 LQKENI. The CDR3 has 21 amino acids. V dropped 0 bases and J dropped 0; count of bases not matched to a gene: 16.

J is TRBJ2-5 and V is TRBV5-1, with 7 bases fitting TRBD1. The CDR3 consists of 14 residues. V lost 4 bases, J lost 2 bases, and 5 bases stayed unmatched. Germline V gene lookup returns CDR1 SGHRS and CDR2 YFSETQ. The CDR3 spells CASSPGTVQETQYF. The DNA of the CDR3 is TGCGCCAGCAGCCCCGGGACAGTACAAGAGACCCAGTACTTC. The full variable domain, rest sourced from reference TRBV5-1 and TRBJ2-5, is KAGVTQTPRYLIKTRGQQVTLSCSPISGHRSVSWYQQTPGQGLQFLFEYFSETQRNKGNFPGRFSGRQFSNSRSEMNVSTLELGDSALYLCASSPGTVQETQYFGPGTRLLVL.

Worth noting for this clone: One end of the junction fails to match germline, which may point to a read error. This chain joins TRBV30 and TRBJ1-6; D gene unclear. The CDR3 is 14 amino acids. The V gene's germline CDR1 is GTSNPN and CDR2 SVGIG (reference sequence). The CDR3 spells CAWSVSGKGSSLHF. CDR3 bases: TGTGCCTGGAGTGTATCCGGGAAGGGTTCATCCCTCCACTTT.

The chain's CDR3 is CASSRIQNAGYGYTF. In nucleotides, the CDR3 is TGTGCCAGCAGCCGAATACAGAACGCGGGCTATGGCTACACCTTC. The V gene is TRBV28, the J gene TRBJ1-2; no firm D call. Germline V gene data show CDR1 as MDHEN and CDR2 as SYDVKM. This CDR3 has 15 residues. V shed 6 bases and J shed 4 bases, with 18 bases lying between them.

The chain uses TRBV7-9 and TRBJ2-3; D ambiguous. This CDR3 is 15 amino acids long. The V and J ends lost 3 bases and 0 bases respectively, with 10 bases between them. CDR1 is SEHNR, CDR2 FQNEAQ, per germline (reference sequence). The CDR3 coding sequence is TGTGCCAGCAGCTTTGACGGTTACAGCACAGATACGCAGTATTTT. As protein: CASSFDGYSTDTQYF.

The chain joins TRBV18 to TRBJ2-7; 7 bases match TRBD1. Germline V gene lookup returns CDR1 KGHSH and CDR2 LQKENI. There are 13 residues in the CDR3. V lost 6 bases and J lost 1; bases outside the gene matches: 3. In nucleotides, the CDR3 is TGTGCCAGCTCCTTACAGGGGTCCTACGAGCAGTACTTC. Its translation is CASSLQGSYEQYF.

The V gene is TRBV18, the J gene TRBJ2-1, with 10 bases fitting TRBD2. This CDR3 region has 15 residues. CDR1 KGHSH and CDR2 LQKENI come from the germline V gene. V gave up 6 bases and J gave up 4 bases; unmatched junction bases: 6. In DNA, the CDR3 is TGTGCCAGCTCGTTATCTAGCGGGGGATACAATGAGCAGTTCTTC. Translating it yields CASSLSSGGYNEQFF. Drawing the rest from reference TRBV18 and TRBJ2-1, the complete variable domain is NAGVMQNPRHLVRRRGQEARLRCSPMKGHSHVYWYRQLPEEGLKFMVYLQKENIIDESGMPKERFSAEFPKEGPSILRIQQVVRGDSAAYFCASSLSSGGYNEQFFGPGTRLTVL.

The rearrangement links TRBV5-6 to TRBJ2-3, with 11 bases that match TRBD2. The junction had 5 bases not matched to a gene; V was cut back by 4 bases and J by 4 bases. Germline CDR1 SGHDT, CDR2 YYEEEE. This CDR3 is built from 15 residues. CDR3 nucleotides: TGTGCCAGCAGCCTGGCACTAGCGGGGGCAGATACGCAGTATTTT. This translates into CASSLALAGADTQYF.

The chain has TRBV29-1 and TRBJ2-7; D remains ambiguous. Trimming pared 4 bases from V and 1 base from J, leaving 14 bases between. CDR1 is SQVTM, CDR2 ANQGSEA, per germline. The CDR3 totals 14 residues. The CDR3 sequence is CSVVRAGRSYEQYF. In nucleotides, the CDR3 is TGCAGCGTTGTTCGAGCTGGTAGGTCCTACGAGCAGTACTTC.

The gene calls are TRBV7-9 and TRBJ2-7, with 8 bases aligning to TRBD1. CDR1 is SEHNR, CDR2 FQNEAQ, per germline (reference sequence). The trim removed 1 base at V and 0 bases at J, leaving 5 bases unmatched. The CDR3 covers 16 residues. CDR3 nucleotide sequence: TGTGCCAGCAGCTTAGTATCTACAGGGGGCTCCTACGAGCAGTACTTC. Its protein is CASSLVSTGGSYEQYF.

This clone was detected only a few times. Other DNA variants within this sample encode the same CDR3. V usage is TRBV7-9 and J usage is TRBJ1-2; no reliable D call. The CDR3 is 12 residues long. V lost 5 bases, J lost 5 bases, and 9 bases lay in between. CDR1 SEHNR and CDR2 FQNEAQ come from the germline V gene (reference sequence). DNA of the CDR3: TGTGCCAGCAGCCCCGACGGTTATGGCTACACCTTC. It specifies CASSPDGYGYTF.

The rearrangement joins TRBV28 to TRBJ1-2; TRBD1 aligns across 9 bases. The CDR3 length is 12 residues. Germline V gives CDR1 MDHEN, CDR2 SYDVKM. Trimming took 6 bases from V and 10 from J; bases not matched to a gene: 6. The CDR3 loop reads CASSLLQGAYTF. The DNA of the CDR3 is TGTGCCAGCAGCCTATTACAGGGGGCCTACACCTTC.

This clone was observed a handful of times. The rearrangement uses TRBV6-4 and TRBJ2-7, with unresolved D. The CDR3 contains 11 residues. The V and J ends lost 4 bases and 1 base respectively, with 2 bases between them. Germline V gene lookup returns CDR1 MRHNA and CDR2 SNTAGT. The CDR3 loop is CASSASYEQYF. As DNA, the CDR3 is TGTGCCAGCAGTGCATCCTACGAGCAGTACTTC.

The genes are TRBV15 and TRBJ2-1, with TRBD2 identical over 9 bases. The CDR3 is 15 amino acids. Germline CDR1 reads LNHNV; CDR2 reads YYDKDF (reference sequence). V was clipped by 3 bases and J by 7 bases; unmatched bases: 7. The CDR3, as DNA: TGTGCCACCAGCAGTCCCCCGAGCGGGAGGAATGAGCAGTTCTTC. Protein product: CATSSPPSGRNEQFF.

This chain links TRBV18 with TRBJ1-2; D unresolved. The germline V gene has CDR1 KGHSH and CDR2 LQKENI. There are 14 residues in the CDR3. V gave up 5 bases and J gave up 2 bases, with 12 bases separating them. CDR3 nucleotide sequence: TGTGCCAGCTCATCCGACTTAACGAACTATGGCTACACCTTC. This codes for CASSSDLTNYGYTF.

The CDR3 bases are TGTGCCACCAGCAGAGACAGTAACGAAAAACTGTTTTTT. This codes for CATSRDSNEKLFF. This chain uses TRBV15 with TRBJ1-4, with D unresolved. With 0 bases removed from V and 8 bases from J, the gap between germline ends came to 7 bases. The V gene's germline CDR1 is LNHNV and CDR2 YYDKDF (reference sequence). This CDR3 spans 13 amino acids.

The CDR3 DNA reads as TGTGCCAGCAGCCCCGGGACTAGCGGGACAACAGATACGCAGTATTTT. Translated: CASSPGTSGTTDTQYF. The V gene is TRBV7-9, the J gene TRBJ2-3, with 13 positions matching TRBD2. CDR1 SEHNR and CDR2 FQNEAQ come from the germline V gene (reference sequence). The ends lost 5 bases at V and 3 bases at J; junction bases unmatched: 5. This CDR3 comprises 16 residues.

Here the CDR3 DNA reads TGTGCCAGCAGTTTATGGGGTGAGCGCAATCAGCCCCAGCATTTT. It is translated as CASSLWGERNQPQHF. J is TRBJ1-5 and V is TRBV28; D not certain. CDR1 is MDHEN, CDR2 SYDVKM, per germline. V lost 0 bases to trimming and J lost 2 bases, with 8 bases between them. This CDR3 contains 15 residues.

The rearrangement joins TRBV6-1 to TRBJ2-4, with TRBD1 identical over 10 bases. Germline values: CDR1 MNHNS, CDR2 SASEGT. This CDR3 is built from 14 residues. The ends lost 5 bases at V and 10 bases at J; junction bases unmatched: 8. The CDR3 bases are TGTGCCAGCAGTCCCGGGACAGGGGTAGTTATTCAGTACTTC. Protein: CASSPGTGVVIQYF.

This chain connects TRBV5-1 to TRBJ2-7; D not certain. The V gene's germline CDR1 is SGHRS and CDR2 YFSETQ. The V gene lost 2 bases and the J gene lost 1 base, with 13 bases spanning the gap. This CDR3 comprises 15 residues. The CDR3 coding sequence is TGCGCCAGCAGCTTAACAGTCCTCTCTTCCTACGAGCAGTACTTC. The encoded protein is CASSLTVLSSYEQYF.